These 28 T cell receptor beta chains were sequenced from one sample in a study of CD8 T cells in Susac syndrome. RNA amounts of about 0.5 to 1 ug underwent reverse transcription with random hexamers. MiXCR was run by TCRdb on the immunoSEQ multiplex PCR reads, yielding one entry per CDR3 protein. The top ten clones hold around 0.42% of a sample with 50,000 or so distinct CDR3 sequences, 80% to 95% of them seen once. The sequenced material came from CD8+ T cells from PBMCs. The receptors originated from a human donor in good health.

This clonotype has only one observation. The CDR3 sequence: CASSERGYEQYF. DNA of the CDR3: TGCGCCAGCAGCGAACGGGGCTACGAGCAGTACTTC. The gene calls are TRBV5-1 and TRBJ2-7, with D possibly matching TRBD2 (5 bases). V lost 4 bases and J 3 bases, leaving 8 bases between the germline ends. The germline gives CDR1 SGHRS, CDR2 YFSETQ. This CDR3 comprises 12 residues.

The rearrangement links TRBV9 to TRBJ2-1, with a tentative D call TRBD2 (6 bases). This CDR3 spans 15 amino acids. The ends were cut back, 1 base at V and 7 bases at J, with 15 bases in the middle. The germline V gene encodes CDR1 SGDLS and CDR2 YYNGEE. The CDR3 protein is CASSVSRGSGNEQFF. The CDR3 bases are TGTGCCAGCAGCGTATCACGGGGGAGTGGAAATGAGCAGTTCTTC.

This chain links TRBV4-1 with TRBJ1-2, with D hard to call. V was cut by 0 bases and J by 5 bases, with 13 bases left in between. Germline loops: CDR1 MGHRA, CDR2 YSYEKL. The CDR3 loop spans 15 amino acids. The CDR3 DNA follows: TGCGCCAGCAGCCAAGAAGGATCTGTTATTTATGGCTACACCTTC. Residues: CASSQEGSVIYGYTF.

For the CDR3, the DNA is TGTGCCAGTACCCCCCTAGGGGGGCTGGGCACAGATACGCAGTATTTT. Translation gives CASTPLGGLGTDTQYF. The chain uses TRBV19 and TRBJ2-3; D tentatively reads TRBD1 or TRBD2 (6 bases each). V dropped 7 bases and J dropped 1 base, with 18 bases sitting between them. Germline CDR1 reads LNHDA; CDR2 reads SQIVND (reference sequence). The length of the CDR3 is 16 residues.

V and J are TRBV4-3 and TRBJ2-1; D is perhaps TRBD2 (6 bases). Germline values: CDR1 LGHNA, CDR2 YSLEER. The CDR3 has 16 amino acids. Deletions cut 0 bases from V and 4 bases from J, with 13 bases between. CDR3 sequence (DNA): TGCGCCAGCAGCCAAGAGTGGAGCGGGTGGTACAATGAGCAGTTCTTC. It yields the protein CASSQEWSGWYNEQFF.

The chain joins TRBV6-5 to TRBJ2-1; 10 positions match TRBD2. The CDR3 covers 17 residues. From germline, CDR1 is MNHEY and CDR2 SVGAGI. The V segment lost 0 bases and the J segment 3 bases; nucleotides outside the gene matches: 5. In nucleotides, the CDR3 is TGTGCCAGCAGTTACTCGAGGGGACTAGCGTTCTACAATGAGCAGTTCTTC. It translates to CASSYSRGLAFYNEQFF.

The chain employs TRBV5-1 and TRBJ2-2, with 9 bases that match TRBD2. V was clipped by 7 bases and J by 3 bases; unmatched bases: 4. CDR3 length: 14 amino acids. The V gene's germline CDR1 is SGHRS and CDR2 YFSETQ. The CDR3 spells CASARLADTGELFF. The CDR3 DNA reads as TGCGCCAGCGCGAGACTAGCGGACACCGGGGAGCTGTTTTTT.

The chain joins TRBV30 to TRBJ2-7; possibly TRBD2 for D (5 bases). CDR3 size: 12 residues. V was cut by 1 base and J by 3 bases, with 7 bases left in between. From germline, CDR1 is GTSNPN and CDR2 SVGIG (reference sequence). Here the CDR3 reads CAWSAGNYEQYF. The CDR3 nucleotides are TGTGCCTGGAGTGCGGGAAACTACGAGCAGTACTTC.

This clonotype was seen once. The chain has TRBV27 and TRBJ2-1; no clear D gene. Germline-derived CDR1 and CDR2 are MNHEY and SMNVEV (reference sequence). The CDR3 sequence is 14 residues long. The V end was cut by 4 bases, the J end by 0 bases, with 7 bases between. The CDR3 spells CASSYGGSYNEQFF. As DNA, the CDR3 is TGTGCCAGCAGTTATGGCGGCTCCTACAATGAGCAGTTCTTC.

This chain connects TRBV5-6 to TRBJ1-1, with D unclear. Germline V gene lookup returns CDR1 SGHDT and CDR2 YYEEEE. CDR3 size: 15 residues. V lost 2 bases and J lost 3, with 14 bases in between. This CDR3 reads CASSLASGWYTEAFF. Written as DNA, the CDR3 is TGTGCCAGCAGCTTAGCATCTGGATGGTACACTGAAGCTTTCTTT.

The rearrangement joins TRBV15 to TRBJ1-2; 8 positions match TRBD1. CDR1 LNHNV and CDR2 YYDKDF come from the germline V gene (reference sequence). CDR3 length equals 17 residues. Trimming removed 3 bases from V and 2 bases from J; junction bases left unmatched: 11. DNA for the CDR3: TGTGCCACCAGCAGCGGTGGACAGGGCGGGTCGAACTATGGCTACACCTTC. Its translation is CATSSGGQGGSNYGYTF.

On this clonotype: One junction end does not reproduce the germline sequence, and a read error may be involved. The gene calls are TRBV23-1 and TRBJ2-1; D not resolved. TRBV23-1 is noted as an ORF with a role that remains uncertain. This CDR3 is built from 14 residues. The CDR3 DNA sequence: TGCGGCAGCAGTCAATATCCTCTACACAATGAGCAGTTCTTC. It encodes CGSSQYPLHNEQFF.

The chain is built from TRBV11-2 and TRBJ1-1; TRBD1 aligns across 7 bases. V was clipped by 7 bases and J by 5 bases; unmatched bases: 10. The CDR3 is 14 residues long. Germline values: CDR1 SGHAT, CDR2 FQNNGV. The CDR3, as DNA: TGTGCCAGCACCCAACGAGGGACAGCTACTGAAGCTTTCTTT. It encodes CASTQRGTATEAFF.

The chain recombines TRBV2 with TRBJ2-7; 7 nucleotides align to TRBD1. J gave up 1 base and V 7 bases, and 7 bases lay outside the gene matches. The CDR3 sequence is 14 residues long. CDR1 and CDR2 from the germline V gene are SNHLY and FYNNEI. For the CDR3, the DNA is TGTGCCAGCATAGGGACAGAAAAGTCCTACGAGCAGTACTTC. Its protein product is CASIGTEKSYEQYF.

This sequence joins TRBV12-5 and TRBJ2-7, with D unclear. The V gene's germline CDR1 is LGHNT and CDR2 FRNRAP. Trimming took off 5 bases at V and 4 bases at J, with 18 bases between the two ends. The CDR3 length is 15 residues. The CDR3 nucleotides read TGTGCTAGTGGTCCGGAGCTCGCCGAGTTATACGAGCAGTACTTC. Protein sequence: CASGPELAELYEQYF.

This clonotype was seen only a few times. The genes are TRBV30 and TRBJ2-3; no firm D call. The germline V and J ends were trimmed by 1 base and 4 bases, with 9 bases remaining between them. Germline CDR1 is GTSNPN and CDR2 is SVGIG (reference sequence). This CDR3 is built from 13 residues. The CDR3: CAWSEAGADTQYF. The CDR3 DNA reads as TGTGCCTGGAGTGAGGCTGGTGCAGATACGCAGTATTTT. Looking up the rest from reference TRBV30 and TRBJ2-3 gives the full variable domain: SQTIHQWPATLVQPVGSPLSLECTVEGTSNPNLYWYRQAAGRGLQLLFYSVGIGQISSEVPQNLSASRPQDRQFILSSKKLLLSDSGFYLCAWSEAGADTQYFGPGTRLTVL.

V and J are TRBV2 and TRBJ1-2; D gene unclear. Germline V gene lookup returns CDR1 SNHLY and CDR2 FYNNEI. V dropped 2 bases and J dropped 5 bases, with 12 bases sitting between them. The CDR3 contains 14 residues. The CDR3 here is CASSERHSPYGYTF. The CDR3 nucleotides read TGTGCCAGCAGTGAACGGCACAGTCCTTATGGCTACACCTTC.

This chain connects TRBV5-1 to TRBJ2-1, with D possibly TRBD2 on 5 matching bases. The CDR3 loop spans 16 amino acids. Germline loops: CDR1 SGHRS, CDR2 YFSETQ. V lost 0 bases to trimming and J lost 0 bases, with 10 bases between them. CDR3 in amino acids: CASSLAGLDSYNEQFF. CDR3 nucleotides: TGCGCCAGCAGCTTGGCGGGGTTAGACTCCTACAATGAGCAGTTCTTC.

In this sample, this clonotype turned up once. This chain uses TRBV4-3 with TRBJ2-1, with TRBD2 matching over 10 bases. This CDR3 contains 15 residues. Trimming took 7 bases from V and 4 from J; bases not matched to a gene: 7. The germline CDR1 and CDR2 sequences are LGHNA and YSLEER. CDR3: CASTATSGSYNEQFF. Written as DNA, the CDR3 is TGCGCCAGCACCGCGACTAGCGGGTCTTACAATGAGCAGTTCTTC.

V and J are TRBV7-9 and TRBJ1-4; no reliable D call. There are 12 residues in the CDR3. Germline lookup yields CDR1 SEHNR and CDR2 FQNEAQ (reference sequence). Trimming cost V 8 bases and J 8 bases, with 12 bases left between them. The CDR3, as DNA: TGTGCCAGCCGAGGAGTCAGGGAAAAACTGTTTTTT. Amino acid sequence: CASRGVREKLFF.

About this clonotype: A read error may account for a junction end that differs from germline. The chain combines TRBV5-8 with TRBJ2-7; D is ambiguous. The CDR3 runs 15 residues. The germline gives CDR1 SGHTS, CDR2 YDEGEE. Here the CDR3 reads CANSLAEIPSYEQYF. CDR3 bases: TGTGCCAACAGCTTGGCCGAGATTCCTTCCTACGAGCAGTACTTC.

V and J are TRBV27 and TRBJ2-1; D remains ambiguous. Germline-derived CDR1 and CDR2 are MNHEY and SMNVEV (reference sequence). The CDR3 is 15 residues long. V lost 0 bases to trimming and J lost 1 base, with 7 bases between them. The CDR3 DNA is TGTGCCAGCAGTTTATCTCCCGGGTCCTACAATGAGCAGTTCTTC. Amino acids: CASSLSPGSYNEQFF.

This sequence joins TRBV19 and TRBJ1-1; no clear D. Deletions cut 5 bases from V and 4 bases from J, with 8 bases between. This CDR3 region has 12 residues. Germline CDR1 is LNHDA and CDR2 is SQIVND (reference sequence). CDR3 region: CASSEGFTEAFF. CDR3 nucleotides: TGTGCCAGTAGTGAGGGATTCACTGAAGCTTTCTTT.

The CDR3 loop reads CASSMADSQETQYF. In DNA form, the CDR3 reads TGTGCCAGTAGTATGGCGGACAGTCAAGAGACCCAGTACTTC. The rearrangement joins TRBV19 to TRBJ2-5; D may be TRBD1 (6 bases). The ends were cut back, 3 bases at V and 2 bases at J, with 10 bases in the middle. CDR3 length: 14 residues. Germline loops: CDR1 LNHDA, CDR2 SQIVND (reference sequence).

This chain links TRBV20-1 with TRBJ2-5; 9 nucleotides line up with TRBD2. The trim removed 6 bases at V and 4 bases at J, leaving 15 bases unmatched. The CDR3 has 16 residues. Germline CDR1 and CDR2: DFQATT and SNEGSKA (reference sequence). The CDR3 bases are TGCAGTGCGGGAAGGACTAGCGCTATGAGGTTAGAGACCCAGTACTTC. Encoded protein: CSAGRTSAMRLETQYF.

This chain uses TRBV7-9 with TRBJ2-2; D not certain. Trimming cost V 3 bases and J 5 bases, with 7 bases left between them. Germline-derived CDR1 and CDR2 are SEHNR and FQNEAQ (reference sequence). This CDR3 region has 13 residues. As DNA, the CDR3 is TGTGCCAGCAGCTTCAGCAAAACCGGGGAGCTGTTTTTT. This translates into CASSFSKTGELFF.

Only one count was recorded for this clonotype. CDR3 in DNA: TGCAGTGCTAGGGGTCTAGCGGACTCCTACGAGCAGTACTTC. This encodes CSARGLADSYEQYF. The V gene is TRBV20-1, the J gene TRBJ2-7; the match to TRBD2 covers 7 bases. The CDR3 is made up of 14 amino acids. Germline V lookup: CDR1 DFQATT, CDR2 SNEGSKA (reference sequence). Germline trimming cut 3 bases from V and 0 bases from J; bases unmatched to any gene: 5.

The chain carries TRBV4-1 and TRBJ2-2; D remains ambiguous. CDR1 and CDR2 from the germline V gene are MGHRA and YSYEKL. This CDR3 comprises 16 residues. V lost 0 bases and J lost 2, with 10 bases in between. The CDR3 reads CASSQEDPRNTGELFF. CDR3 coding DNA: TGCGCCAGCAGCCAAGAAGACCCGCGCAACACCGGGGAGCTGTTTTTT.